Detailed here is one TCR beta chain. The sample comes from a study of blood T cell repertoires in COVID-19. Study information: Samples came from the United States, Italy and Spain, spanning acute and convalescent COVID-19. T cells, B-cell-depleted T cells, or PBMCs supplied cDNA or gDNA.

Original processing notes: Researchers report that nucleated cell counts were estimated from reference gene primer amplification. Clones were sequenced by immunoSEQ multiplex PCR, and TCRdb holds only the in-frame ones, with some missing. V and J calls and clone size follow that table, whereas D and trimming were derived from the DNA. The data show about 180,000 clones, around 88% seen once. In germline, CDR1 is SGHTA, CDR2 FQGNSA. V dropped 3 bases and J dropped 4 bases, with 12 bases sitting between them. The CDR3 spans 14 residues. The receptor was derived from a woman under 40 with acute or convalescent COVID-19. The rearrangement links TRBV7-2 to TRBJ2-5; D remains unclear. The sequencing sample was made of peripheral blood. The CDR3 sequence is CASSFLGGIETQYF. CDR3 sequence (DNA): TGTGCCAGCAGCTTTCTTGGCGGAATAGAGACCCAGTACTTC.